The sequence of this T cell receptor (beta chain) was determined in a study of shared T cell receptors in the human thymus. This table comes from immunoSEQ multiplex PCR, and its TCRdb copy is limited to in-frame clones, with some not included. Found here are hundreds of thousands of clones, 70% to 90% of them singletons; the top ten hold roughly 0.0097%. CDR3 length equals 18 residues. The V and J ends lost 3 bases and 5 bases, in that order; junction bases with no gene match: 7. Germline V gene data show CDR1 as LGHNA and CDR2 as YSLEER. These data are also associated with another study on human thymus T cells. That publication notes: Healthy Finnish infants undergoing corrective surgery for congenital heart defects were the donors. Unrelated individuals were reported by related research to share highly overlapping thymic repertoires.

This TCR came from a boy in the first two years of life with a congenital heart defect. This chain links TRBV4-3 with TRBJ2-1; 16 positions agree with TRBD2. Sequencing used thymocytes. The CDR3, as DNA: TGCGCCAGCAGCCAGGGACTAGCGGGAGGGGCGGGAAACAATGAGCAGTTCTTC. The encoded protein is CASSQGLAGGAGNNEQFF.